Below, 7 T cell receptor beta chains from the same sample are listed, as sequenced in a study of molecular identifiers for immune sequencing clone quantification. TCRdb passed the PCR reads through MiXCR, listing each CDR3 protein once. The table includes around 300,000 distinct CDR3 sequences, 24% detected once. Sequencing input: naive CD8+ T cells from blood, with Jurkat cell RNA spiked in. Documented subset: FACS-sorted CD8+CD4-CCR7+CD45RA+ naive T cells. These receptors all stem from a human donor in good health. Some libraries in this study had Jurkat cell RNA spiked in.

In the case of this clonotype: A junction end diverges from the germline sequence, so it may reflect a read error. This chain connects TRBV4-3 to TRBJ1-4, with TRBD1 identical over 11 bases. The CDR3 runs 18 residues. Germline loops: CDR1 LGHNA, CDR2 YSLEER. This CDR3 reads CASSQDSRTGGGNEKLLF. CDR3 DNA: TGCGCCAGCAGCCAAGATTCCCGGACAGGGGGCGGTAATGAAAAACTGTTATTT.

The rearrangement uses TRBV28 and TRBJ2-2; 12 bases agree with TRBD2. Germline V gene lookup returns CDR1 MDHEN and CDR2 SYDVKM. The CDR3 has 20 residues. Losses at the gene ends were 3 bases for V and 6 bases for J; bases not matched to a gene: 17. CDR3 amino acids: CASSFPPVTSGRLNSGELFF. The CDR3 DNA reads as TGTGCCAGCAGTTTTCCACCTGTTACTAGCGGGAGGTTGAATTCCGGGGAGCTGTTTTTT.

V is TRBV6-1 and J is TRBJ2-3; TRBD2 matches 14 bases. Germline values: CDR1 MNHNS, CDR2 SASEGT. This CDR3 region has 18 residues. The trim removed 6 bases at V and 0 bases at J, leaving 8 bases unmatched. The CDR3 DNA reads as TGTGCCAGCAGCCCCGGGACTAGCGGGAGAACCAGCACAGATACGCAGTATTTT. Its protein product is CASSPGTSGRTSTDTQYF.

There are many counts of this clonotype. The chain uses TRBV7-9 and TRBJ1-1, with D possibly TRBD1 on 6 matching bases. The V and J ends lost 3 bases and 3 bases respectively, with 8 bases between them. CDR1 and CDR2 from the germline V gene are SEHNR and FQNEAQ (reference sequence). This CDR3 is built from 13 residues. CDR3 amino acids: CASSFGQHTEAFF. In nucleotides, the CDR3 is TGTGCCAGCAGCTTTGGACAGCACACTGAAGCTTTCTTT. Filled out from reference TRBV7-9 and TRBJ1-1, the complete variable domain reads DTGVSQNPRHKITKRGQNVTFRCDPISEHNRLYWYRQTLGQGPEFLTYFQNEAQLEKSRLLSDRFSAERPKGSFSTLEIQRTEQGDSAMYLCASSFGQHTEAFFGQGTRLTVV.

CDR3 residues: CASSQVGLATDTQYF. CDR3 sequence (DNA): TGCGCCAGCAGCCAAGTAGGGCTAGCCACAGATACGCAGTATTTT. The chain recombines TRBV4-3 with TRBJ2-3; weak D call: TRBD2 (5 bases). From germline, CDR1 is LGHNA and CDR2 YSLEER. With 1 base removed from V and 2 bases from J, the gap between germline ends came to 10 bases. The CDR3 is 15 residues long.

For this clonotype: A read error may be the cause here, since a much bigger clone is one base away. V is TRBV7-6 and J is TRBJ2-1; D possibly uses TRBD1 or TRBD2 (6 bases each). The germline V gene encodes CDR1 SGHVS and CDR2 FNYEAQ. There are 15 residues in the CDR3. CDR3 DNA: TGTGCCAGCAGCTTAGAGGTCGTCGGGGGCAATGAGCAGTCCTTC. Translation: CASSLEVVGGNEQSF.

This clonotype was recorded at least ten times. The V and J genes are TRBV2 and TRBJ2-4; TRBD1 aligns across 7 bases. This CDR3 is built from 13 residues. The germline gives CDR1 SNHLY, CDR2 FYNNEI. After removal of 10 bases from V and 9 bases from J, the junction contained 12 bases not matched to a gene. The CDR3 spells CATKGTDRTIQYF. DNA of the CDR3: TGTGCCACCAAAGGGACAGACCGCACCATTCAGTACTTC.